Listed here are 17 T cell receptor beta chains from one sample, sequenced in a study of regulatory T cells in long-lasting Graves disease. Noted time point: newly diagnosed GD, antithyroid drugs for less than 3 months. Preparation of the TCR library used RNA extracted from PBMCs. For TCR beta, libraries came from iRepertoire HTBI primers and Arm-PCR of CDR3 regions. Each CDR3 protein gets one entry after TCRdb re-called the multiplex PCR reads with MiXCR. The repertoire includes a few hundred thousand distinct CDR3 sequences, 15% to 20% of them detected once, and less than 15% sits in the top ten. The same specimen was also included in a second study, on T cells in Graves' hyperthyroidism and ophthalmopathy.

Sequences were derived from peripheral blood mononuclear cells (PBMCs), sampled at new diagnosis, from a patient treated with antithyroid drugs. These receptor sequences come from a woman under 40 with Graves disease.

This chain links TRBV6-1 with TRBJ1-6, with a possible D match to TRBD1 (5 bases). V was clipped by 7 bases and J by 7 bases, with 17 bases between them. Germline CDR1 reads MNHNS; CDR2 reads SASEGT. This CDR3 is built from 15 residues. Written as DNA, the CDR3 is TGTGCCAGCAATCTATTAGGGACGGGAAATTCACCCCTCCACTTT. Residues: CASNLLGTGNSPLHF.

The chain links TRBV27 to TRBJ2-7; TRBD2 matches 9 bases. The germline V gene encodes CDR1 MNHEY and CDR2 SMNVEV (reference sequence). The CDR3 length is 14 residues. With V trimmed by 5 bases and J by 4 bases, 6 bases remained unmatched. The CDR3 loop is CASSARGGGYEQYF. CDR3 DNA: TGTGCCAGCAGTGCGCGGGGGGGCGGGTACGAGCAGTACTTC.

This clonotype was counted many times. The CDR3 sequence is CASIFNSGSYRGRETQYF. CDR3 nucleotide sequence: TGTGCCAGCATTTTCAATTCGGGATCCTACAGGGGACGAGAGACCCAGTACTTC. The chain links TRBV2 to TRBJ2-3, with 7 nucleotides matching TRBD1. The DNA end is a closer match to TRBJ2-5, so the J assignment may be wrong. Per germline, CDR1 SNHLY and CDR2 FYNNEI. The CDR3 has 18 residues.

About this clonotype: One base away lies a much larger clone, so this may be a sequencing read error. V is TRBV6-4 and J is TRBJ2-7; a possible D gene is TRBD1 (6 bases). The V end was cut by 8 bases, the J end by 8 bases, with 19 bases between. The germline V gene encodes CDR1 MRHNA and CDR2 SNTAGT. CDR3 size: 13 residues. CDR3 region: CASGFSTGPKQYF. CDR3 DNA: TGTGCCAGCGGGTTTTCGACAGGCCCTAAGCAGTACTTC.

This clonotype has a count of ten or more. The rearrangement links TRBV4-2 to TRBJ1-2, with TRBD1 matching 8 bases. The junction had 10 bases not matched to a gene; V was cut back by 0 bases and J by 7 bases. The CDR3 sequence is 16 residues long. The germline CDR1 and CDR2 sequences are LGHNA and YNFKEQ. The CDR3 loop reads CASSQDRSQGVTGYTF. The CDR3 DNA sequence: TGTGCCAGCAGCCAAGATCGATCACAGGGGGTCACTGGCTACACCTTC.

The chain joins TRBV20-1 to TRBJ1-1; 9 bases are a match to TRBD1. Germline CDR1 is DFQATT and CDR2 is SNEGSKA (reference sequence). This CDR3 contains 13 residues. The junction had 4 bases not matched to a gene; V was cut back by 4 bases and J by 4 bases. The DNA of the CDR3 is TGCAGTGCTACGGGGACAGGGTTCACTGAAGCTTTCTTT. Translation gives CSATGTGFTEAFF.

The sample holds many counts of this clonotype. The chain uses TRBV6-1 and TRBJ2-7; D may correspond to TRBD1 or TRBD2 (5 bases each). Looked up from germline, CDR1 is MNHNS and CDR2 is SASEGT. The CDR3 runs 13 residues. V lost 6 bases, J lost 3 bases, and 12 bases lay in between. The CDR3 DNA reads TGTGCCAGCAGCCGGGGACGGTTCTACGAGCAGTACTTC. It encodes CASSRGRFYEQYF.

The chain links TRBV12-3 or TRBV12-4 to TRBJ2-2, with 8 bases lining up with TRBD2. Trimming cost V 6 bases and J 2 bases; bases outside gene matches: 5. This CDR3 is built from 15 residues. The CDR3 sequence is CASRLSGANTGELFF. The CDR3 bases are TGTGCCAGCAGACTTAGCGGGGCAAACACCGGGGAGCTGTTTTTT.

This clonotype was picked up many times. Written as DNA, the CDR3 is TGCAGTGCTCAGCTGGGGGGGGGAGGGTACAATGAGCAGTTCTTC. Translating gives CSAQLGGGGYNEQFF. The V call is TRBV20-1, the J call TRBJ2-1; 7 nucleotides align to TRBD2. V was pared by 5 bases and J by 4 bases, with 11 bases of the junction left unmatched. This CDR3 has 15 amino acids. In germline, CDR1 is DFQATT, CDR2 SNEGSKA (reference sequence).

This clonotype has at least ten counts. This chain uses TRBV5-1 with TRBJ1-6; possibly TRBD1 for D (5 bases). Germline V lookup: CDR1 SGHRS, CDR2 YFSETQ. The CDR3 totals 13 residues. Trimming shortened V by 8 bases and J by 7 bases, and 13 bases separated the two germline ends. CDR3 coding DNA: TGCGCCAGAGGGGAGTGCCCGAATTCACCCCTCCACTTT. Translated, it gives CARGECPNSPLHF.

This chain joins TRBV4-1 and TRBJ1-1; a possible D gene is TRBD1 (5 bases). The CDR3 covers 15 residues. The germline V gene encodes CDR1 MGHRA and CDR2 YSYEKL. V dropped 0 bases and J dropped 2 bases, with 10 bases sitting between them. The CDR3 reads CASSQEGTVNTEAFF. DNA for the CDR3: TGCGCCAGCAGCCAAGAGGGGACGGTAAACACTGAAGCTTTCTTT.

This clonotype has at least ten counts. V usage is TRBV6-2 or TRBV6-3 and J usage is TRBJ2-5; D is uncertain. This CDR3 comprises 19 residues. Germline V CDR1 and CDR2: MNHEY, SVGEGT. Trimming stripped 0 bases from V and 0 bases from J, with 20 bases between. The chain's CDR3 is CASSYSSYSGRQNQETQYF. In nucleotides, the CDR3 is TGTGCCAGCAGTTACTCGAGCTATTCAGGCAGGCAAAACCAAGAGACCCAGTACTTC.

This clonotype has at least ten counts. The chain joins TRBV7-2 to TRBJ2-2; TRBD1 might be the D (6 bases). The CDR3 is 14 amino acids. In germline, CDR1 is SGHTA, CDR2 FQGNSA. V shed 5 bases and J shed 2 bases, with 9 bases lying between them. The CDR3 region is CASSIQGNTGELFF. In DNA, the CDR3 is TGTGCCAGCAGCATACAGGGAAACACCGGGGAGCTGTTTTTT.

This clonotype was seen at least ten times. The chain couples TRBV3-1 to TRBJ1-1, with TRBD1 identical over 9 bases. The CDR3 is 15 residues long. Per the germline V gene, CDR1 is LGHDT and CDR2 is YNNKEL (reference sequence). The J segment lost 1 base and the V segment lost 4 bases, leaving 4 bases of the junction unmatched. In DNA form, the CDR3 reads TGTGCCAGCAGCCCGCGACAGGGGGGGAACACTGAAGCTTTCTTT. Encoded protein: CASSPRQGGNTEAFF. The variable domain in full, with the rest retrieved from reference TRBV3-1 and TRBJ1-1, is DTAVSQTPKYLVTQMGNDKSIKCEQNLGHDTMYWYKQDSKKFLKIMFSYNNKELIINETVPNRFSPKSPDKAHLNLHINSLELGDSAVYFCASSPRQGGNTEAFFGQGTRLTVV.

This clonotype was recorded many times. The chain combines TRBV29-1 with TRBJ2-5, with a tentative D call TRBD2 (6 bases). Germline V gene sequence: CDR1 SQVTM, CDR2 ANQGSEA. The CDR3 is 15 residues long. V lost 7 bases and J 0 bases, leaving 18 bases between the germline ends. The CDR3 DNA reads TGCAGCGCCACATCGGGGGACCCGTACCAAGAGACCCAGTACTTC. Encoded protein: CSATSGDPYQETQYF.

This clonotype was found many times. The genes are TRBV12-3 or TRBV12-4 and TRBJ1-1, with D perhaps matching TRBD1 (5 bases). The CDR3 consists of 14 residues. V gave up 3 bases and J gave up 0 bases, with 8 bases separating them. CDR3 region: CASSFKTVNTEAFF. The CDR3 nucleotides read TGTGCCAGCAGTTTTAAGACAGTGAACACTGAAGCTTTCTTT.

This chain uses TRBV4-1 with TRBJ2-1; 8 bases agree with TRBD2. Germline CDR1 and CDR2: MGHRA and YSYEKL. Trimming took 4 bases from V and 0 from J; bases not matched to a gene: 14. This CDR3 comprises 19 residues. The CDR3 reads CASSPVGIAGSYSYNEQFF. The DNA for the CDR3 is TGCGCCAGCAGCCCCGTGGGGATAGCGGGGTCCTACTCCTACAATGAGCAGTTCTTC.